What follows describes a single T cell receptor (beta chain). Its antigen remains unidentified. Data came from immunoSEQ multiplex PCR; TCRdb stores just in-frame clones and leaves some out. This table holds some 2,000,000 clones, roughly 95% found once. Cells designated naive CD8 were CD45RO-negative and were positively selected for CCR7, with terminally differentiated effector memory CD45RA+ cells excluded. The donor population consisted of healthy HIV-negative adults with no recent acute infections or vaccinations. The CDR3 is made up of 13 amino acids. The germline V gene has CDR1 LNHNV and CDR2 YYDKDF (reference sequence). V lost 5 bases to trimming and J lost 1 base, with 9 bases between them. The data were taken from a study of shared clonotypes between healthy human individuals. Study-level findings and limits: How much donors shared clonotypes was expected to be affected by sequencing depth.

This receptor was obtained from a man between 18 and 29 years old in good health. V gene TRBV15 combines with J gene TRBJ2-7; a possible D gene is TRBD1 (6 bases). The source material was naive CD8+ T cells sorted from blood. The chain's CDR3 is CATSYGQSYEQYF. CDR3 coding DNA: TGTGCCACCAGCTATGGACAGTCCTACGAGCAGTACTTC. The full variable domain, in which reference TRBV15 and TRBJ2-7 provide the parts outside the CDR3, is DAMVIQNPRYQVTQFGKPVTLSCSQTLNHNVMYWYQQKSSQAPKLLFHYYDKDFNNEADTPDNFQSRRPNTSFCFLDIRSPGLGDTAMYLCATSYGQSYEQYFGPGTRLTVT.